These T cell receptor beta chains were read from a single sample in a study of human T cells and chemical hapten exposure. TCRdb used MiXCR to reprocess the RACE reads, holding one entry per CDR3 protein. The data hold approximately 92,000 distinct CDR3 sequences, with roughly an eighth observed a single time. The source material was whole blood, sampled in connection with sensitization to the hapten diphenylcyclopropenone (DPC). The receptors originated from a woman aged 35 to 49 with alopecia areata. Some clones in this sample may be carry-over from other donors' samples. Both conserved end residues are part of each CDR3. The D gene is left open where the match is weak. Clone size appears in some rows only: once, few, many, or a class for an expanded clone.

D gene	V gene	J gene	clone size	CDR3 DNA	CDR3 protein
-	TRBV7-2	TRBJ2-3	many	TGTGCCAGCAGCTTAAGGTGGGGGTTCAAACCCACAGATACGCAGTATTTT	CASSLRWGFKPTDTQYF
-	TRBV7-2	TRBJ1-4	many	TGTGCCAGCAGCCCCCGGGCGTCAGGGATGAATGAAAAACTGTTTTTT	CASSPRASGMNEKLFF
-	TRBV29-1	TRBJ2-3	many	TGCAGCGCCCAGTTTGTCGCAGATACGCAGTATTTT	CSAQFVADTQYF
-	TRBV2	TRBJ2-5	few	TGTGCCAGCACCCTTAGCGAACACCAAGAGACCCAGTACTTC	CASTLSEHQETQYF
-	TRBV29-1	TRBJ1-4	-	TGCAGCGTTGCGGGGGGCCGGATTGCAACTAATGAAAAACTGTTTTTT	CSVAGGRIATNEKLFF
-	TRBV7-9	TRBJ1-1	many	TGTGCCAGCAGCTTAAAAGGGGAAACTGAAGCTTTCTTT	CASSLKGETEAFF
-	TRBV11-2	TRBJ1-2	many	TGTGCCAGCAGCTTAGTGGCAGGGGACTATGGCTACACCTTC	CASSLVAGDYGYTF
-	TRBV29-1	TRBJ1-3	few	TGCAGCGGTAAGACTGGAAACACCGTATATTTT	CSGKTGNTVYF
-	TRBV21-1	TRBJ2-7	many	TGTGCCAGCAGGGACCGGGTCACCTACGAGCAGTACTTC	CASRDRVTYEQYF
-	TRBV9	TRBJ1-5	few	TGTGCCAGCAGCCCCAGGGATAACAATCAGCCCCAGCATTTT	CASSPRDNNQPQHF
TRBD1	TRBV30	TRBJ1-2	many	TGTGCCTGGAGGGACAGGGGGGTTCGGTATGGCTACACCTTC	CAWRDRGVRYGYTF
-	TRBV5-4	TRBJ1-1	few	TGTGCCAGCAGCCCGGGCTCCGGGTCAGGATTTAGCACTGAAGCTTTCTTT	CASSPGSGSGFSTEAFF
TRBD1	TRBV19	TRBJ1-2	many	TGTGCCAGTAGTATATCCGGACAGGCCCGGGGGTATGGCTACACCTTC	CASSISGQARGYGYTF
TRBD1	TRBV24-1	TRBJ2-7	few	TGTGCCACCAGTGATCGTGACAGGGGATGGGCGTCCTACGAGCAGTACTTC	CATSDRDRGWASYEQYF
-	TRBV9	TRBJ1-2	-	TGTGCCAGCAGCGCAAGTCTTCGATGGAGGAATAACTATGGCTACACCTTC	CASSASLRWRNNYGYTF
TRBD2	TRBV12-3/TRBV12-4	TRBJ2-2	-	TGTGCCAGCAGTTTACGGGCGGGGGTGAACACCGGGGAGCTGTTTTTT	CASSLRAGVNTGELFF
-	TRBV2	TRBJ1-5	few	TGTGCCAGCAGCCGGGACACGTCTAGCAATCAGCCCCAGCATTTT	CASSRDTSSNQPQHF
TRBD2	TRBV20-1	TRBJ2-4	few	TGCAGTGCCAAACCTTGGACTAGCGGGGTTAACCACATTCAGTACTTC	CSAKPWTSGVNHIQYF
TRBD1	TRBV6-5	TRBJ1-1	-	TGTGCCAGCAGTCCGGACGGACAGGGGGCTAGGTCTGAAGCTTTCTTT	CASSPDGQGARSEAFF
TRBD2	TRBV20-1	TRBJ2-4	-	TGCAGTGTTAACGTTCTCGATCCGGGACTAGAGGCCAAAAACATTCAGTACTTC	CSVNVLDPGLEAKNIQYF
-	TRBV7-2	TRBJ2-1	-	TGTGCCAGCAGCGCCAATACGGTGAATGAGCAGTTCTTC	CASSANTVNEQFF
-	TRBV4-2	TRBJ2-5	few	TGTGCCAGCAGCCAGGGAGGGGGGGGCCCCCGCGAGACCCAGTACTTC	CASSQGGGGPRETQYF
-	TRBV27	TRBJ1-1	many	TGTGCCAGCAGTGATAGGGTTCTCACTGAAGCTTTCTTT	CASSDRVLTEAFF
TRBD2	TRBV12-5	TRBJ2-5	many	TGTGCTAGTGGTTTGGCACAGACTAGCGGGGGGGAAGAGACCCAGTACTTC	CASGLAQTSGGEETQYF
-	TRBV7-9	TRBJ2-7	-	TGTGCCAGCAGCTTAGGGCTAGACTACGAGCAGTACTTC	CASSLGLDYEQYF
TRBD2	TRBV4-2	TRBJ2-7	-	TGTGCCAGCAGCCAAGACCAGCGGGGGGCATACGAGCAGTACTTC	CASSQDQRGAYEQYF
-	TRBV7-9	TRBJ2-3	many	TGTGCCAGCAGCTTAGAGGTGGAAGGCACGCAGTATTTT	CASSLEVEGTQYF
-	TRBV28	TRBJ1-2	few	TGTGCCAGCAGCCCCGAAAGACCGGGCTACACCTTC	CASSPERPGYTF
TRBD2	TRBV7-2	TRBJ2-3	few	TGTGCCAGCAGCTCCCCTGTGAGCGGGGGCCACACAGATACGCAGTATTTT	CASSSPVSGGHTDTQYF
TRBD2	TRBV20-1	TRBJ2-3	many	TGCAGTGCTAGAGGTGGTAGCGGGGGGGCCGGGACGCAGTATTTT	CSARGGSGGAGTQYF
-	TRBV6-2/TRBV6-3	TRBJ1-5	few	TGTGCCACCACCATAGGTAATCAGCCCCAGCATTTT	CATTIGNQPQHF
-	TRBV21-1	TRBJ2-7	-	TGTGCCAGCAGCAAAGCTCCATACTTC	CASSKAPYF
-	TRBV6-2/TRBV6-3	TRBJ2-7	many	TGTGCCAGCAGTTACTCGATCATCAGGGGATCACTCTCCTACGAGCAGTACTTC	CASSYSIIRGSLSYEQYF
-	TRBV14	TRBJ1-2	many	TGTGCCAGCAGCCAAGATCCGCCTGGGTCCCAGAGAATTGGTCCTTATGGCTACACCTTC	CASSQDPPGSQRIGPYGYTF
-	TRBV20-1	TRBJ1-2	-	TGCAGTGCTAGCGCCCTTTATGGCTACACCTTC	CSASALYGYTF
TRBD1	TRBV6-5	TRBJ1-6	-	TGTGCCAGCAGTTACGGGCAGAATACAGGGGAAAATTCACCCCTCCACTTT	CASSYGQNTGENSPLHF
-	TRBV7-9	TRBJ1-1	many	TGTGCCAGCAGCCCGCGGATCGAAGCTTTCTTT	CASSPRIEAFF
-	TRBV11-2	TRBJ2-7	many	TGTGCCAGCAGCTCAGGGGGGGCTGGATCCTACGAGCAGTACTTC	CASSSGGAGSYEQYF
TRBD1	TRBV7-9	TRBJ2-1	many	TGTGCCAGCAGCTCCCGGGACAGGGGATACAATGAGCAGTTCTTC	CASSSRDRGYNEQFF
TRBD1	TRBV20-1	TRBJ1-1	few	TGCAGTGCTAGGGGCAGGGGGGGCACTGAAGCTTTCTTT	CSARGRGGTEAFF
-	TRBV28	TRBJ2-7	many	TGTGCCAGCAGTGACAGGGAGGGTCACTACGAGCAGTACTTC	CASSDREGHYEQYF
-	TRBV11-2	TRBJ1-1	many	TGTGCCAGCAGCTTTAGAGGTGGTAACACTGAAGCTTTCTTT	CASSFRGGNTEAFF
TRBD2	TRBV13	TRBJ2-2	few	TGTGCCAGCAGCTCAGCGGGAGTCCTTACCGGGGAGCTGTTTTTT	CASSSAGVLTGELFF
-	TRBV9	TRBJ2-3	-	TGTGCCAGCAGTGCTAGAACAGATACGCAGTATTTT	CASSARTDTQYF
-	TRBV3-2	TRBJ2-7	many	TGTGCCAGCAGCGGGTTTTTGAACGAGCAGTACTTC	CASSGFLNEQYF
-	TRBV4-1	TRBJ1-1	-	TGCGCCAGCAGCCCAGCTGGACGGGAGGTCACTGAAGCTTTCTTT	CASSPAGREVTEAFF
TRBD2	TRBV11-3	TRBJ2-2	-	TGTGCCAGCAGCCCACCACTGTCCCTGGGCGGGAGCGGGGACACCGGGGAGCTGTTTTTT	CASSPPLSLGGSGDTGELFF
-	TRBV6-6	TRBJ2-1	many	TGTGCCAGCAGTTACTCGGCTAAGGGTGAGCAGTTCTTC	CASSYSAKGEQFF
-	TRBV7-2	TRBJ2-1	many	TGTGCCAGCAGCTTCCAAGGTAGAGTAAATGAGCAGTTCTTC	CASSFQGRVNEQFF
-	TRBV7-2	TRBJ1-4	-	TGTGCCAGCAGCTTAGGAGGGTTGCGCGAAAAACTGTTTTTT	CASSLGGLREKLFF
TRBD2	TRBV5-1	TRBJ2-1	many	TGCGCCAGCAGCTCCCTCGCGGGAGGGTACAATGAGCAGTTCTTC	CASSSLAGGYNEQFF
-	TRBV7-2	TRBJ2-3	few	TGTGCCAGCAGCTTAGAAAGGGGATCAGATACGCAGTATTTT	CASSLERGSDTQYF
TRBD2	TRBV7-8	TRBJ2-5	-	TGTGCCAGCAGCGCCGGAGGCGGGGGGGAGACCCAGTACTTC	CASSAGGGGETQYF
-	TRBV29-1	TRBJ2-7	-	TGCAGCGTTGACTCCGGCTACGAGCAGTACTTC	CSVDSGYEQYF